This TCR beta chain originates from a study of identical twins. The authors used template switching to add a universal primer site and gave cDNA unique molecular identifiers. TCRdb analysed the 5' RACE reads with MiXCR anew, one entry per CDR3 protein. Of hundreds of thousands of distinct CDR3 sequences listed, 5.5% to 7.5% are singletons. The V and J ends lost 4 bases and 0 bases respectively, with 24 bases between them. CDR1 and CDR2 (germline): SGHAT, FQNNGV. The CDR3 runs to 20 residues. The sequencing input was naive T cells sorted from blood. This chain uses TRBV11-2 with TRBJ2-2, with D possibly being TRBD1 or TRBD2 (6 bases each). The TCR sequence derives from a man aged 18 to 30 in good health. CDR3 bases: TGTGCCAGCAGCTCCCGAAGTGGGGGGCCGCCCAACGCGAACACCGGGGAGCTGTTTTTT. Amino acid sequence: CASSSRSGGPPNANTGELFF.